The 2 T cell receptor beta chains below were found in one sample sequenced in a study of response to subunit inactivated influenza vaccine. One entry per CDR3 protein results from TCRdb running MiXCR on the RT-PCR reads. Found here are some 570,000 distinct CDR3 sequences, 10% to 12% of them singletons; the top ten hold 9.5% to 12%. The data were also submitted as part of a second study, on T cells expressing NK-cell markers. That source adds: Making the TCR beta cDNA relied on 5'RACE template switching with UMIs.

The sequences come from PBMCs from blood, collected on the day of vaccination. Source of these receptors: a man aged 50 or older who received an inactivated influenza vaccine.

The J gene is TRBJ2-1, the V gene TRBV29-1, with a possible D match to TRBD2 (6 bases). From germline, CDR1 is SQVTM and CDR2 ANQGSEA. The CDR3 is made up of 15 amino acids. Between the trimmed V and J ends, which lost 2 bases and 0 bases, there was a span of 11 bases. CDR3 in DNA: TGCAGCGTTGAATTTGCGGGACGCTCCTACAATGAGCAGTTCTTC. Translated: CSVEFAGRSYNEQFF.

This clonotype was picked up a small number of times. The J gene is TRBJ2-3, the V gene TRBV6-2 or TRBV6-3; no definite D call. Germline assignment: CDR1 MNHEY and CDR2 SVGEGT. V dropped 2 bases and J dropped 4 bases, with 13 bases sitting between them. The CDR3 has 15 residues. CDR3 amino acids: CASSYVRNWADTQYF. The CDR3, as DNA: TGTGCCAGCAGTTACGTACGGAATTGGGCAGATACGCAGTATTTT.